This is a list of T cell receptor beta chains from one sample in a study of Ad26.COV2.S vaccination and SARS-CoV-2 variants. Assay: immunoSEQ multiplex PCR; the TCRdb copy retains only in-frame clones and omits some. Altogether about 350,000 clones are present, 88% being singletons, with the ten largest covering 6.4%. Source: peripheral blood, taken in a trial of Ad26.COV2.S vaccine versus placebo. The receptors here all came from a person between 18 and 60 years old who received the Ad26.COV2.S COVID-19 vaccine or a placebo. Both conserved end residues are part of each CDR3. D genes are given only for firm matches. Only part of the rows carry a size: once, few, many, or a class if the clone is expanded.

v_call	clone_size	j_call	d_call	cdr3_nt	cdr3_aa
TRBV28	-	TRBJ2-7	TRBD1	TGTGCCAGCAGCAGCCCCCGGACAGGGTATAACGAGCAGTACTTC	CASSSPRTGYNEQYF
TRBV29-1	-	TRBJ2-2	-	TGCAGCGTTGTAGGTACCGGGGAGCTGTTTTTT	CSVVGTGELFF
TRBV6-5	-	TRBJ1-1	-	TGTGCCAGCAGTTACTCGATAGGCAGGGGCACTGAAGCTTTCTTT	CASSYSIGRGTEAFF
TRBV6-5	once	TRBJ2-7	-	TGTGCCAGCAGTTACGAAGGGGACGAGCAGTACTTC	CASSYEGDEQYF
TRBV7-2	-	TRBJ2-5	-	TGTGCCAGCAGCCAAAACCCGGGGGGCAGGGGAGAGACCCAGTACTTC	CASSQNPGGRGETQYF
TRBV6-2/TRBV6-3	-	TRBJ2-7	-	TGTGCCAGCAGCCGGTCCGGGACTGGAACCTACGAGCAGTACTTC	CASSRSGTGTYEQYF
TRBV18	-	TRBJ1-2	TRBD1	TGTGCCAGCTCACCACCGCACCTACAGGGGAGGGATGGCTACACCTTC	CASSPPHLQGRDGYTF
TRBV18	-	TRBJ1-2	-	TGTGCCAGCTCACCACTACGCAGTAACGGCTACACCTTC	CASSPLRSNGYTF
TRBV7-6	-	TRBJ2-2	-	TGTGCCAGCAGCTCCCACCGAATAGCGGCAAACACCGGGGAGCTGTTTTTT	CASSSHRIAANTGELFF
TRBV19	few	TRBJ1-2	TRBD1	TGTGCCACTCACCGCTTGGACAGGGGCTATGGCTACACCTTC	CATHRLDRGYGYTF
TRBV5-1	once	TRBJ2-2	TRBD1	TGCGCCAGCCTCAGGACAGGGGTTCGGGGAACCGGGGAGCTGTTTTTT	CASLRTGVRGTGELFF
TRBV11-2	-	TRBJ2-5	-	TGTGCCAGCAGCTTGCCGGGGACCCAGTACTTC	CASSLPGTQYF
TRBV29-1	-	TRBJ2-7	-	TGCAGCGCCACAGACAGCAGGGGAACCTCCTACGAGCAGTACTTC	CSATDSRGTSYEQYF
TRBV6-5	-	TRBJ2-7	-	TGTGCCAGCAGTTACTCGCCAGGCTCCTACGAGCAGTACTTC	CASSYSPGSYEQYF
TRBV19	-	TRBJ2-2	TRBD2	TGTGCCGGAAGTCAAGCGGGAGACACCGGGGAGCTGTTTTTT	CAGSQAGDTGELFF
TRBV28	-	TRBJ1-2	TRBD1	TGTGCCAGCAGGGGACAGGGCGATAACTATGGCTACACCTTC	CASRGQGDNYGYTF
TRBV12-5	-	TRBJ1-1	-	TGTGCTAGTGGTTTGGGAATCCAGAACACTGAAGCTTTCTTT	CASGLGIQNTEAFF
TRBV10-3	once	TRBJ1-3	-	TGTGCCATCAGTGGGGGCAGCCAAACCTCTGGAAACACCATATATTTT	CAISGGSQTSGNTIYF
TRBV5-5	once	TRBJ1-1	TRBD1	TGTGCCAGCAGCTCTGGGACAGGCGACCTCACTGAAGCTTTCTTT	CASSSGTGDLTEAFF
TRBV3-1/TRBV3-2	-	TRBJ2-3	TRBD1	TGTGCCAGCAGCCAGAAACCGACAGGGACAGGGTTTGCAGATACGCAGTATTTT	CASSQKPTGTGFADTQYF
TRBV11-3	-	TRBJ1-1	-	TGTGCCAGCAGCTTAGGAGGTTTTTCTTACAACGCTGAAGCTTTCTTT	CASSLGGFSYNAEAFF
TRBV9	-	TRBJ2-1	TRBD1	TGTGCCAGCAGCGACAGGGGGCTAACGGGTGCCTACAATGAGCAGTTCTTC	CASSDRGLTGAYNEQFF
TRBV9	-	TRBJ2-2	TRBD2	TGTGCCAGCAGCGTGGAAGCGGGAGGGGACGGGGAGCTGTTTTTT	CASSVEAGGDGELFF